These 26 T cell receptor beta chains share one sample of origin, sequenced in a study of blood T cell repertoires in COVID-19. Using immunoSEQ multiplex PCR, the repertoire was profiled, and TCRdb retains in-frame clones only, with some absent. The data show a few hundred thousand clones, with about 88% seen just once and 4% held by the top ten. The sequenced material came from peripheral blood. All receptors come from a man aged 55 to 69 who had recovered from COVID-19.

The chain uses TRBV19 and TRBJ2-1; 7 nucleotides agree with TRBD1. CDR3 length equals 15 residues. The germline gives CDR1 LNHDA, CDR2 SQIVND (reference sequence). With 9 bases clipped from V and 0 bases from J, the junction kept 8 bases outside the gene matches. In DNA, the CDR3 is TGTGCCAGCGTCACAGGGGCTGGCTCCTACAATGAGCAGTTCTTC. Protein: CASVTGAGSYNEQFF.

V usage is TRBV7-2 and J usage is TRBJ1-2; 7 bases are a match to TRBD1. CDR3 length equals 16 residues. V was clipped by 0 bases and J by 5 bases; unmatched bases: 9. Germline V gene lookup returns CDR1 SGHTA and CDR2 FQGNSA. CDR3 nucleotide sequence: TGTGCCAGCAGCTTAGCACAGCCCGGGACAGCTTATGGCTACACCTTC. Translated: CASSLAQPGTAYGYTF.

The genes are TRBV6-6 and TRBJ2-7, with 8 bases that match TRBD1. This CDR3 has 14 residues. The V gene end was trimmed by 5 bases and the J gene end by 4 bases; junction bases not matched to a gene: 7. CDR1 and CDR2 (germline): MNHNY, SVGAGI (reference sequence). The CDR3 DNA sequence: TGTGCCAGCAGTCCCGGACAGGGCAGATACGAGCAGTACTTC. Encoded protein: CASSPGQGRYEQYF.

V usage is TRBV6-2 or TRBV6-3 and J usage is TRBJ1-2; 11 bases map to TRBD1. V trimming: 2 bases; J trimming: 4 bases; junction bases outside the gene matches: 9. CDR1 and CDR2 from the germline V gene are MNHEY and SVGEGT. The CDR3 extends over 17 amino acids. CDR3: CASSYGIPGQGVYGYTF. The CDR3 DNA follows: TGTGCCAGCAGTTACGGTATCCCGGGACAGGGGGTCTATGGCTACACCTTC.

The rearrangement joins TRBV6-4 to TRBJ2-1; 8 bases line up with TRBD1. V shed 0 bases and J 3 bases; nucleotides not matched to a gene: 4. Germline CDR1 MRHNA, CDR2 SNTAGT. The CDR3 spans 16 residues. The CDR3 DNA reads TGTGCCAGCAGTGACTCCTTCACAGGGGGCTACAATGAGCAGTTCTTC. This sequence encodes CASSDSFTGGYNEQFF.

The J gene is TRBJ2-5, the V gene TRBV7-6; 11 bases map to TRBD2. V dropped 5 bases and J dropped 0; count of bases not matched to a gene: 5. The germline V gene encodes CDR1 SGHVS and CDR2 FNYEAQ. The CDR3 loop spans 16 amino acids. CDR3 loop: CASSIRLAGYQETQYF. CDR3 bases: TGTGCCAGCAGCATCAGACTAGCGGGGTACCAAGAGACCCAGTACTTC.

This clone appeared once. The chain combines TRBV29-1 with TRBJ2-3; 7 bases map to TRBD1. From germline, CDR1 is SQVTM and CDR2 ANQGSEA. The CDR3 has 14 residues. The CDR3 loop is CSIEGGKGTDTQYF. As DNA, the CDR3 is TGCAGTATCGAAGGGGGCAAGGGCACAGATACGCAGTATTTT.

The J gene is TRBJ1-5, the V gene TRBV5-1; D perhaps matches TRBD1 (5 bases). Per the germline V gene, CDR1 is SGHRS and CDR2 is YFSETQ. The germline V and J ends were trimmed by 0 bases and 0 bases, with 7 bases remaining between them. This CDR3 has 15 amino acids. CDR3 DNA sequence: TGCGCCAGCAGCTTGGGACAGACTAGCAATCAGCCCCAGCATTTT. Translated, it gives CASSLGQTSNQPQHF.

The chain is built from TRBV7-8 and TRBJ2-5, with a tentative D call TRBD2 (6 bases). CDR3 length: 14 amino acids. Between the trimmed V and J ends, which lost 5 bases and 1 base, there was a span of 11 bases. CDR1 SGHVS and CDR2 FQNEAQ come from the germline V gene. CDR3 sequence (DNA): TGTGCCAGCAGCCCCCCCGGGAGCCAAGAGACCCAGTACTTC. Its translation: CASSPPGSQETQYF.

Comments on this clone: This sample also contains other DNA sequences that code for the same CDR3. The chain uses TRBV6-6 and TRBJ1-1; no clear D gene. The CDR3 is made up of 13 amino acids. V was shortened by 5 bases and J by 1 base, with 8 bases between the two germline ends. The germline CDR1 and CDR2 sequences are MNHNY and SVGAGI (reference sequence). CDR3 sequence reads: CASSPRGNTEAFF. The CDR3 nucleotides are TGTGCCAGCAGTCCCCGAGGGAACACTGAAGCTTTCTTT.

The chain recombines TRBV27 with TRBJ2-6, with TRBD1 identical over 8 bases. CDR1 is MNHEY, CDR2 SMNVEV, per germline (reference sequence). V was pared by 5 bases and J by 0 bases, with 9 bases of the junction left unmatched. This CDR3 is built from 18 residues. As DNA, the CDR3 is TGTGCCAGCAGTCTAGCCCGACAGGGGTCCTCTGGGGCCAACGTCCTGACTTTC. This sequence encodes CASSLARQGSSGANVLTF.

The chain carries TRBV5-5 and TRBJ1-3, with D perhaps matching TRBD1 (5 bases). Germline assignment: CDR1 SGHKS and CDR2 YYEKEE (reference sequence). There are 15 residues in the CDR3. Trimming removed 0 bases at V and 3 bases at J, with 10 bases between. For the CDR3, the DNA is TGTGCCAGCAGCTTGGAGTGGACAAATGGAAACACCATATATTTT. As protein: CASSLEWTNGNTIYF.

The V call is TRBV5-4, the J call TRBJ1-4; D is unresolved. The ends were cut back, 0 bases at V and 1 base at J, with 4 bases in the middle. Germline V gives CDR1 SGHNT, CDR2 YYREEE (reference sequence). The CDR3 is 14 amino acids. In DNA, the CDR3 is TGTGCCAGCAGCTTGGGTAGAACTAATGAAAAACTGTTTTTT. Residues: CASSLGRTNEKLFF.

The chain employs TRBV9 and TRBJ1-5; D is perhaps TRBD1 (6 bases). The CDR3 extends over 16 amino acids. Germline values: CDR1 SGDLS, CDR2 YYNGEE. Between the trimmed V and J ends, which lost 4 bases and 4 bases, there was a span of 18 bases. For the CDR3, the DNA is TGTGCCAGCAGCCCATCTGCAGGGGTTAGAAATCAGCCCCAGCATTTT. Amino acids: CASSPSAGVRNQPQHF. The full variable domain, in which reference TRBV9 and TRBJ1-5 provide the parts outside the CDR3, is DSGVTQTPKHLITATGQRVTLRCSPRSGDLSVYWYQQSLDQGLQFLIQYYNGEERAKGNILERFSAQQFPDLHSELNLSSLELGDSALYFCASSPSAGVRNQPQHFGDGTRLSIL.

The CDR3: CASCTLGGPGNIQYF. The CDR3 DNA sequence: TGCGCCAGCTGCACGCTGGGGGGGCCGGGAAACATTCAGTACTTC. The chain has TRBV5-1 and TRBJ2-4; D might be TRBD2 (7 bases). This CDR3 contains 15 residues. V was cut by 7 bases and J by 6 bases, with 20 bases left in between. Germline V lookup: CDR1 SGHRS, CDR2 YFSETQ. The variable domain in full, with the rest retrieved from reference TRBV5-1 and TRBJ2-4, is KAGVTQTPRYLIKTRGQQVTLSCSPISGHRSVSWYQQTPGQGLQFLFEYFSETQRNKGNFPGRFSGRQFSNSRSEMNVSTLELGDSALYLCASCTLGGPGNIQYFGAGTRLSVL.

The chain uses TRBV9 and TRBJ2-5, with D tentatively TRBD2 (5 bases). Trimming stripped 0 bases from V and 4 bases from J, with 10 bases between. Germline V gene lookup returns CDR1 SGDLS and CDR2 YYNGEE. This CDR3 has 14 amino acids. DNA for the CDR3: TGTGCCAGCAGCGTAGCAACGGCGGGAGAGACCCAGTACTTC. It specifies CASSVATAGETQYF.

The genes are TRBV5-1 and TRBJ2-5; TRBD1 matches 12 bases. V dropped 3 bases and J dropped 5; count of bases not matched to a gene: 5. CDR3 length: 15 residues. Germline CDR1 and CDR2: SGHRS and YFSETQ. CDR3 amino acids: CASSSGTGGIETQYF. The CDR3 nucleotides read TGCGCCAGCAGCTCCGGGACAGGGGGCATCGAGACCCAGTACTTC.

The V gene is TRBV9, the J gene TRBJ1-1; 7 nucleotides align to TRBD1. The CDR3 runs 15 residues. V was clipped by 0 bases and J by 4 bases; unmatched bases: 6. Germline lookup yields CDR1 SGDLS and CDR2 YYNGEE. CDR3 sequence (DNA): TGTGCCAGCAGCGTAGGGAGGGGGCGGGTCACTGAAGCTTTCTTT. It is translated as CASSVGRGRVTEAFF.

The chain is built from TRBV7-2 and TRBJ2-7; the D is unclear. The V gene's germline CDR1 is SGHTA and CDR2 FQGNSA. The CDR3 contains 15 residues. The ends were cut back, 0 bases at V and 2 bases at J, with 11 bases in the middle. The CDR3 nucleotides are TGTGCCAGCAGCTTAGCGCAAGGAACAGCCTACGAGCAGTACTTC. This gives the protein CASSLAQGTAYEQYF. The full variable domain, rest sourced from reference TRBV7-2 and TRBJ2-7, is GAGVSQSPSNKVTEKGKDVELRCDPISGHTALYWYRQSLGQGLEFLIYFQGNSAPDKSGLPSDRFSAERTGGSVSTLTIQRTQQEDSAVYLCASSLAQGTAYEQYFGPGTRLTVT.

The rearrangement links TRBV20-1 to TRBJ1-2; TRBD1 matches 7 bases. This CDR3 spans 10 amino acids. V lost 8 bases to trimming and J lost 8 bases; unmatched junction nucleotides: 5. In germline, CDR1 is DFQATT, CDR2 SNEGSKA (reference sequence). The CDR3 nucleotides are TGCAGTTCCACAGGGGAGGGCTACACCTTC. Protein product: CSSTGEGYTF.

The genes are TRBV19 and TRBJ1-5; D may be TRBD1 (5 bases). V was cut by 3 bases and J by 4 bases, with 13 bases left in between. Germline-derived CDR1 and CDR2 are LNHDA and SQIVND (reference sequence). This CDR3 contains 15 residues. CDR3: CASSIQPGKNQPQHF. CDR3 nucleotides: TGTGCCAGTAGTATTCAACCAGGGAAGAATCAGCCCCAGCATTTT.

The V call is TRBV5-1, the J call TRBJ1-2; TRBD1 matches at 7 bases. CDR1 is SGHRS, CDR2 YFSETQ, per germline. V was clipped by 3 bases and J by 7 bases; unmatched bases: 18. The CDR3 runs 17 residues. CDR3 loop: CASSSGGGAGKFFGYTF. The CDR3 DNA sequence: TGCGCCAGCAGCTCGGGAGGGGGCGCAGGCAAGTTCTTTGGCTACACCTTC.

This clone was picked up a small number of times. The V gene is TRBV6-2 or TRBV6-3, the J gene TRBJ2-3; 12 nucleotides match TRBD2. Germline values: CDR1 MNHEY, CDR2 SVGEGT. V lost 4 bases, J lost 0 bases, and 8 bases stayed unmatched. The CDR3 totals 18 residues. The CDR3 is CASSFTPGTSGSTDTQYF. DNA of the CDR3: TGTGCCAGCAGTTTCACCCCCGGGACTAGCGGGAGCACAGATACGCAGTATTTT.

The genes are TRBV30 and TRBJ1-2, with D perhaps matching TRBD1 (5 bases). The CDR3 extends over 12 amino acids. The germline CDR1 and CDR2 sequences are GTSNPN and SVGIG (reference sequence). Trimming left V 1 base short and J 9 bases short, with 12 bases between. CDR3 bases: TGTGCCTGGAGTGATGGGACTCTAAGCTACACCTTC. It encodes CAWSDGTLSYTF.

Here the CDR3 DNA reads TGTGCCAGCAGTTTAGGAGGATATAGGGTCACTGAAGCTTTCTTT. It yields the protein CASSLGGYRVTEAFF. The chain uses TRBV27 and TRBJ1-1; no reliable D call. Per the germline V gene, CDR1 is MNHEY and CDR2 is SMNVEV (reference sequence). The CDR3 is made up of 15 amino acids. V was clipped by 2 bases and J by 4 bases, with 14 bases between them.

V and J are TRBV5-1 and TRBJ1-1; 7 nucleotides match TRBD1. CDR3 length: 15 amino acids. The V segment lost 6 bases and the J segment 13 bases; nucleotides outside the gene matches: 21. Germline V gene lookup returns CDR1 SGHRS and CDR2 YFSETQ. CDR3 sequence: CASKRGLRADEGVFF. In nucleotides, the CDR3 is TGCGCCAGCAAGAGGGGGCTCAGGGCAGATGAAGGGGTTTTCTTT.